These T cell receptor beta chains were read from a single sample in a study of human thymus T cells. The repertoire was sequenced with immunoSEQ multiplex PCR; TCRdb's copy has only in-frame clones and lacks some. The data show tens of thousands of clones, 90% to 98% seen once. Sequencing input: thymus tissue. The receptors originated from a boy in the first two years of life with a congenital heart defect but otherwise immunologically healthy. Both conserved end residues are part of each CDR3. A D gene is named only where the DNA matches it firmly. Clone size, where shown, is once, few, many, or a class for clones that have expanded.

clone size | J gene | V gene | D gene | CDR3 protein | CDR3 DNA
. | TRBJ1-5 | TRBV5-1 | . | CASSLDRLPSTAQHF | TGCGCCAGCAGCTTGGACAGGTTACCCTCTACGGCCCAGCATTTT
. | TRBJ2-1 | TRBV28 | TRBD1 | CASSLITGGLSYNEQFF | TGTGCCAGCAGTTTGATCACAGGGGGGCTCTCCTACAATGAGCAGTTCTTC
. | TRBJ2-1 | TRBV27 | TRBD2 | CASSLGTSYTGTSGSRVHNEQFF | TGTGCCAGCAGTTTGGGGACCTCCTATACCGGGACTAGCGGGAGCAGGGTCCACAATGAGCAGTTCTTC
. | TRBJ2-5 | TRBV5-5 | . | CASSAGQRKETQYF | TGTGCCAGCAGCGCGGGACAGAGGAAAGAGACCCAGTACTTC
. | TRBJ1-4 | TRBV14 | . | CASSHRRDEKLFF | TGTGCCAGCAGCCATCGCAGGGATGAAAAACTGTTTTTT
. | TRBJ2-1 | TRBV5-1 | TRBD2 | CASSAYGTSGRGSYNEQFF | TGCGCCAGCAGCGCATACGGGACTAGCGGGAGGGGCTCCTACAATGAGCAGTTCTTC
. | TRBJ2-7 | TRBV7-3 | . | CASSLTSRGTRVPYEQYF | TGTGCCAGCAGCTTAACGAGTCGGGGGACCAGGGTACCCTACGAGCAGTACTTC
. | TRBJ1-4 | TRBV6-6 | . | CASAKGQPTNEKLFF | TGTGCCAGTGCGAAAGGACAGCCAACTAATGAAAAACTGTTTTTT
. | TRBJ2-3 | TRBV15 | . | CATSSRRRLARPADTQYF | TGTGCCACCAGCAGCAGGCGGCGTTTAGCCCGGCCTGCAGATACGCAGTATTTT
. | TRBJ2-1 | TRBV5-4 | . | CASSFALWANNEQFF | TGTGCCAGCAGCTTCGCCCTTTGGGCCAACAATGAGCAGTTCTTC
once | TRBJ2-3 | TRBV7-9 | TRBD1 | CASSHLSPRDRGTDTQYF | TGTGCCAGCAGCCACCTCAGCCCACGGGACAGGGGCACAGATACGCAGTATTTT
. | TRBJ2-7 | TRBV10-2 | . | CASSEGGLFGLYEQYF | TGCGCCAGCAGTGAGGGCGGACTTTTCGGGCTTTACGAGCAGTACTTC
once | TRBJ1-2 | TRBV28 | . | CASSPRDRSNYGYTF | TGTGCCAGCAGCCCCAGGGACCGTTCTAACTATGGCTACACCTTC
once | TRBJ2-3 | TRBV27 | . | CAPRGTQYF | TGTGCCCCTCGGGGTACGCAGTATTTT
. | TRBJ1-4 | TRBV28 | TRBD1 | CASSLEGQGFNEKLFF | TGTGCCAGCAGTTTAGAGGGACAGGGGTTTAATGAAAAACTGTTTTTT
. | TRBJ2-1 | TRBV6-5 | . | CASSALSADNEQFF | TGTGCCAGCAGTGCCCTTAGCGCCGACAATGAGCAGTTCTTC
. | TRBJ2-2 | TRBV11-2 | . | CASRLGGPGELFF | TGTGCCAGCAGATTAGGAGGTCCCGGGGAGCTGTTTTTT
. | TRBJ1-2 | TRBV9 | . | CASSGDGGSYGYTF | TGTGCCAGCAGCGGCGACGGGGGTTCCTATGGCTACACCTTC
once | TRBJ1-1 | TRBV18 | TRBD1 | CASSPGTGTENTEAFF | TGTGCCAGCTCACCCGGCACCGGGACAGAGAACACTGAAGCTTTCTTT
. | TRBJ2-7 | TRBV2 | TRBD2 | CASSLTSGDSYEQYF | TGTGCCAGCAGCTTGACTAGCGGGGACTCCTACGAGCAGTACTTC
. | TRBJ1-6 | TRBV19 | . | CASSIYGRDHRGSYNSPLHF | TGTGCCAGTAGTATATACGGTCGGGACCACCGGGGATCCTATAATTCACCCCTCCACTTT